The text below deals with one T cell receptor (beta chain). The sample originates from a study of CD8 T cells in Susac syndrome. Per the germline V gene, CDR1 is LNHDA and CDR2 is SQIVND (reference sequence). CDR3 length: 13 residues. Trimming cost V 7 bases and J 6 bases; bases outside gene matches: 7. Random-hexamer reverse transcription was applied to roughly 0.5 to 1 ug RNA. The immunoSEQ assay covered 54 Vbeta and 13 Jbeta segments for CDR3. Each CDR3 protein gets one entry after TCRdb re-called the immunoSEQ multiplex PCR reads with MiXCR. The data contain approximately 220,000 distinct CDR3 sequences, 95% of them singletons.

The chain has TRBV19 and TRBJ1-2; 8 nucleotides line up with TRBD1. Sequencing was performed on CD4+ T cells from PBMCs. The sequence was collected from a human donor with multiple sclerosis. CDR3 coding DNA: TGTGCCAGTACCCCCCGGGACAGGAATGGCTACACCTTC. It translates to CASTPRDRNGYTF. Complete variable domain (other parts from reference TRBV19 and TRBJ1-2): DGGITQSPKYLFRKEGQNVTLSCEQNLNHDAMYWYRQDPGQGLRLIYYSQIVNDFQKGDIAEGYSVSREKKESFPLTVTSAQKNPTAFYLCASTPRDRNGYTFGSGTRLTVV.